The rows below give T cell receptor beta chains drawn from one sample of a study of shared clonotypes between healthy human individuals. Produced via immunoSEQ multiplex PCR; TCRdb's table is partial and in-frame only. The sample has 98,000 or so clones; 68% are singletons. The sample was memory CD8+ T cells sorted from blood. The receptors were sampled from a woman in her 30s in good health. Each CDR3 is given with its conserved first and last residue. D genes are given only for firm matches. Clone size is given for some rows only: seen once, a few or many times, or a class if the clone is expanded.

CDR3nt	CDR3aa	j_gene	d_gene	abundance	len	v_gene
TGTGCCAGTAGTATAGATCTAGCGGGAGGGCAATACGAGCAGTACTTC	CASSIDLAGGQYEQYF	TRBJ2-7	TRBD2	NA	16	TRBV19
TGTGCCAGCAGTTTGGGCGGGCGCTACAATGAGCAGTTCTTC	CASSLGGRYNEQFF	TRBJ2-1	NA	NA	14	TRBV28
TGTGCCAGCAGCAAAGGTGGGAGCCTGATAAACAATGAGCAGTTCTTC	CASSKGGSLINNEQFF	TRBJ2-1	NA	NA	16	TRBV7-9
TGTGCCAGCAGCGACAGTGGCCAAGCTAGCACAGATACGCAGTATTTT	CASSDSGQASTDTQYF	TRBJ2-3	NA	once	16	TRBV7-9
TGCGCCAGCAGCCGACACCGGGATAGCAATCAGCCCCAGCATTTT	CASSRHRDSNQPQHF	TRBJ1-5	NA	once	15	TRBV5-1
TGTGCCAGCAGCTCCTTGCGGGGGGTTCAGGCGGAAAAACTGTTTTTT	CASSSLRGVQAEKLFF	TRBJ1-4	NA	NA	16	TRBV7-9
TGTGCCAGCAGGCGGACAGCGTCTCTATCCAAAGACTACACCTTC	CASRRTASLSKDYTF	TRBJ1-2	NA	NA	15	TRBV2
TGTGCCAGCAGCCAAGAAGACGAGTCGGCTGAGCAGTTCTTC	CASSQEDESAEQFF	TRBJ2-1	NA	few	14	TRBV7-9
TGTGCCAGCGGGTGGACAGGGGGCGACCCGGGGGCTGGCTACACCTTC	CASGWTGGDPGAGYTF	TRBJ1-2	TRBD1	NA	16	TRBV11-2
TGTGCCAGCAGCCCGCGGACCGATTCCTACGAGCAGTACTTC	CASSPRTDSYEQYF	TRBJ2-7	NA	few	14	TRBV11-2
TGTGCCATCAGTGAGCCCACCGCGAGGGACTACTCCTACGAGCAGTACTTC	CAISEPTARDYSYEQYF	TRBJ2-7	TRBD2	NA	17	TRBV10-3
TGTGCCAGCAGGGACTCTAGCGGGAGGAACGAGCAGTACTTC	CASRDSSGRNEQYF	TRBJ2-7	TRBD2	few	14	TRBV25-1
TGTGCCAGCAGTGTGGCCAGCCACTATGGCTACACCTTC	CASSVASHYGYTF	TRBJ1-2	NA	NA	13	TRBV25-1
TGCGCCAGCAGCTTGGGCCCAGGGCCCCAAGAGACCCAGTACTTC	CASSLGPGPQETQYF	TRBJ2-5	NA	NA	15	TRBV5-1
TGTGCCAGCAGCTTTGGGACAGGGGGCAGCGGGGAGCTGTTTTTT	CASSFGTGGSGELFF	TRBJ2-2	TRBD1	NA	15	TRBV7-9
TGTGCCAGCAGCTCCCTCCAGGGCCCCTACGAGCAGTACTTC	CASSSLQGPYEQYF	TRBJ2-7	NA	NA	14	TRBV7-9
TGTGCCAGCAGCCCCGGGGGGAGTTTAACTGAAGCTTTCTTT	CASSPGGSLTEAFF	TRBJ1-1	NA	few	14	TRBV6-4
TGCAGCGCCCCGGGCCCTGAAGCTTTCTTT	CSAPGPEAFF	TRBJ1-1	NA	NA	10	TRBV29-1
TGTGCCAGCAGTTTATCCTGGGGCCACGATCCCTGGACCCAGTACTTC	CASSLSWGHDPWTQYF	TRBJ2-5	NA	NA	16	TRBV27
TGTGCCAGCAGCTTAGCGCCGGCAGGGGAAGTCTACGAGCAGTACTTC	CASSLAPAGEVYEQYF	TRBJ2-7	NA	few	16	TRBV7-6
TGTGCCATCAGTGAAAGTCTAGCGGGACGGTCCTACGAGCAGTACTTC	CAISESLAGRSYEQYF	TRBJ2-7	TRBD2	NA	16	TRBV10-3
TGTGCCAGTAGTATCCGGGGGCGATATACCGGGGAGCTGTTTTTT	CASSIRGRYTGELFF	TRBJ2-2	NA	NA	15	TRBV19
TGTGCCAGCAGAATGAGTCTGGGTAGCGAGCAGTACTTC	CASRMSLGSEQYF	TRBJ2-7	NA	NA	13	TRBV6-5
TGTGCTAGTGATTCGGGCATAATAGGGACCCCCGAGAGGAACGAGCAGTACTTC	CASDSGIIGTPERNEQYF	TRBJ2-7	NA	NA	18	TRBV12-5
TGTGCCATCAGTGAGTCGGGACTAGCGGGAGACCACGAGCAGTACTTC	CAISESGLAGDHEQYF	TRBJ2-7	TRBD2	NA	16	TRBV10-3
TGCGCCAGCAGTGGTGGGACACGGGAACATAGCAATCAGCCCCAGCATTTT	CASSGGTREHSNQPQHF	TRBJ1-5	NA	NA	17	TRBV10-1
TGCGCCAGCAGCTTGTCCTACAATGAGCAGTTCTTC	CASSLSYNEQFF	TRBJ2-1	NA	few	12	TRBV5-1
TGTGCCAGCAGTTTATCGATCGGGGCGGGGGTACCCTACGAGCAGTACTTC	CASSLSIGAGVPYEQYF	TRBJ2-7	TRBD2	NA	17	TRBV27
TGTGCCAGCAGCTCCCCCAACGTGGGTGAGCAGTTCTTC	CASSSPNVGEQFF	TRBJ2-1	NA	few	13	TRBV7-3
TGTGCCAGCACCCTCATGACAGGCTATGGCTACACCTTC	CASTLMTGYGYTF	TRBJ1-2	NA	NA	13	TRBV7-9
TGTGCCAGCAGCCGACAGGGTGGGAACGATGGCTACACCTTC	CASSRQGGNDGYTF	TRBJ1-2	TRBD1	NA	14	TRBV27
TGTGCCAGCAGAAGTCACAGGGCGGGCACTGAAGCTTTCTTT	CASRSHRAGTEAFF	TRBJ1-1	NA	NA	14	TRBV27
TGCAGCGTTGTGCCTGGGGAAAACATTCAGTACTTC	CSVVPGENIQYF	TRBJ2-4	NA	NA	12	TRBV29-1
TGTGCCAGCAGCTTTGGTTCTAGGGGCAATGAGCAGTTCTTC	CASSFGSRGNEQFF	TRBJ2-1	NA	NA	14	TRBV7-6
TGTGCCAGCAGTTCCGGGACAGGGATATACGAGCAGTACTTC	CASSSGTGIYEQYF	TRBJ2-7	TRBD1	NA	14	TRBV6-5
TGTGCCAGCACCTCCTCGAGGATCTCTGGAAACACCATATATTTT	CASTSSRISGNTIYF	TRBJ1-3	NA	NA	15	TRBV6-5
TGTGCCAGCAGCCAAGGACATTCCGACATTCAGCCCCAGCATTTT	CASSQGHSDIQPQHF	TRBJ1-5	NA	many	15	TRBV5-6
TGTGCCAGCAGTCCGGAGCGGGAGACCCACACAGATACGCAGTATTTT	CASSPERETHTDTQYF	TRBJ2-3	TRBD2	NA	16	TRBV27
TGTGCCACCAGCAGAGAACGTACTAGCGGAAACAATGAGCAGTTCTTC	CATSRERTSGNNEQFF	TRBJ2-1	TRBD2	NA	16	TRBV15
TGCGCCAGCAGTGAGTCCGTCCCCGAGCAGTACTTC	CASSESVPEQYF	TRBJ2-7	NA	NA	12	TRBV10-2
TGTGCCAGCAGCGACCGGGACAGGTTTATTCCCGGCACAGATACGCAGTATTTT	CASSDRDRFIPGTDTQYF	TRBJ2-3	TRBD1	NA	18	TRBV9
TGTGCCAGCAGTTCCGAAGACGGGGGCTCTGGGGCCAACGTCCTGACTTTC	CASSSEDGGSGANVLTF	TRBJ2-6	NA	NA	17	TRBV25-1
TGCAGCGTTGGCACAGGGGACTTTGGAGAGCAGTACTTC	CSVGTGDFGEQYF	TRBJ2-5	NA	few	13	TRBV29-1